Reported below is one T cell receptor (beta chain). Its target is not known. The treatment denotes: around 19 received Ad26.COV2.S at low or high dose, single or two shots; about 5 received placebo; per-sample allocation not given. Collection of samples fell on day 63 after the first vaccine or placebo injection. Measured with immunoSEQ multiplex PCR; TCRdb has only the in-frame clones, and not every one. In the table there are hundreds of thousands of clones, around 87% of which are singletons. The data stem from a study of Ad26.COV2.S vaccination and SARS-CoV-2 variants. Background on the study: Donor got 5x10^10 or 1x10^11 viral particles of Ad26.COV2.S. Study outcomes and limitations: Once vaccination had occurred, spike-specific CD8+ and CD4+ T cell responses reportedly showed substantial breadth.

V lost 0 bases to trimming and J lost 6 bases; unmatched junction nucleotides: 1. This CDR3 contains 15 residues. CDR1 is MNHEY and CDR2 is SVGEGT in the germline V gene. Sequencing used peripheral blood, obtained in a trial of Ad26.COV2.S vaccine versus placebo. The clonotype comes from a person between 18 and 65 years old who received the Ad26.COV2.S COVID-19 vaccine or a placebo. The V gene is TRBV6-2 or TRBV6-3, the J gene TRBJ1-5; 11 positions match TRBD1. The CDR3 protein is CASSYSGTGGQPQHF. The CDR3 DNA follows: TGTGCCAGCAGTTACTCGGGGACAGGGGGTCAGCCCCAGCATTTT.